This TCR beta chain was documented in a study of cytomegalovirus exposure and HLA in healthy donors. PCR involved 60 Vbeta and 13 Jbeta primers. Method: immunoSEQ multiplex PCR; TCRdb's copy keeps in-frame clones and lacks some. The repertoire includes roughly 190,000 clones, around 81% of them detected once, and roughly 2.1% sits in the top ten. The count of this clone is one. Its specificity is unknown. Whole-study findings and limits: The study labeled under 200 TCR beta chains cytomegalovirus-associated. When a later analysis was performed, an Asian-associated ancestry cluster reportedly had fewer N-insertions than the approximately 680-donor mean. Of the V segments, some could not be distinguished, including TRBV6-2 and TRBV6-3, and were excluded.

V was shortened by 3 bases and J by 7 bases, with 9 bases between the two germline ends. The CDR3 runs 13 residues. Germline-derived CDR1 and CDR2 are SGHNT and YENEEA. Sequenced: PBMCs. The origin of this receptor is a young woman in good health and CMV-seropositive. The V call is TRBV11-3, the J call TRBJ2-2; no reliable D call. For the CDR3, the DNA is TGTGCCAGCAGCTTTGGCAGCGACGGGGAGCTGTTTTTT. Amino acid sequence: CASSFGSDGELFF.